This TCR beta chain was sequenced during a study of human T cells and chemical hapten exposure. The germline gives CDR1 SNHLY, CDR2 FYNNEI. V lost 7 bases and J lost 3, with 18 bases in between. The CDR3 is 15 residues long. Individual cDNA molecules each carried unique molecular identifiers attached by the library. Via MiXCR, TCRdb re-called the reads, giving one row per CDR3 protein. The sample consists of 100,000 to 150,000 distinct CDR3 sequences, approximately 9% of them appearing once. Unfractionated whole blood yielded the extracted total RNA. This clonotype was counted only a few times. The V and J genes are TRBV2 and TRBJ1-2, with D perhaps TRBD1 (6 bases). This clonotype was sampled from a human donor in good health. Some clones in this sample may be carry-over from other donors' samples. The sequencing sample was made of whole blood. CDR3 protein: CASTPWGGVDYGYTF. The CDR3 DNA follows: TGTGCCAGCACCCCATGGGGGGGCGTAGACTATGGCTACACCTTC.